The clone carrying this T cell receptor (beta chain) was seen only once. The germline V gene encodes CDR1 SGHTA and CDR2 FQGNSA. V was shortened by 5 bases and J by 7 bases, with 6 bases between the two germline ends. The CDR3 consists of 11 residues. The data were obtained in a study of CD8 T cells in Susac syndrome. The RNA, 0.5 to 1 ug, was put through reverse transcription using random hexamers. TCRdb passed the immunoSEQ multiplex PCR reads through MiXCR, listing each CDR3 protein once. This sample carries around 130,000 distinct CDR3 sequences, around 95% of them seen once, and the ten largest clones take 0.095% to 0.1%.

Sequenced input: CD4+ T cells from PBMCs. The sequence came from a human donor in good health. The V call is TRBV7-2, the J call TRBJ2-1; D gene ambiguous. The CDR3 DNA sequence: TGTGCCAGCAGCCCCATGAATGAGCAGTTCTTC. This codes for CASSPMNEQFF.